This T cell receptor beta chain was found in a study of cytotoxic CD8 clonotypes in ibrutinib-treated CLL. Clones were read by immunoSEQ multiplex PCR, and TCRdb kept only the in-frame ones, dropping some. The table lists some 23,000 clones, over 65% of them singletons. The V end lost 0 bases, the J end lost 7 bases, and 13 bases lay between the germline ends. This CDR3 has 14 residues. The germline CDR1 and CDR2 sequences are SQVTM and ANQGSEA. V gene TRBV29-1 combines with J gene TRBJ1-3; weak D call: TRBD1 (6 bases). The specimen comprised PBMCs, sampled after 12 months of ibrutinib treatment. The receptor was derived from a human donor with chronic lymphocytic leukemia. This chain's CDR3 is CSVEEATRGNTIYF. CDR3 nucleotide sequence: TGCAGCGTTGAAGAGGCTACGAGGGGGAACACCATATATTTT.